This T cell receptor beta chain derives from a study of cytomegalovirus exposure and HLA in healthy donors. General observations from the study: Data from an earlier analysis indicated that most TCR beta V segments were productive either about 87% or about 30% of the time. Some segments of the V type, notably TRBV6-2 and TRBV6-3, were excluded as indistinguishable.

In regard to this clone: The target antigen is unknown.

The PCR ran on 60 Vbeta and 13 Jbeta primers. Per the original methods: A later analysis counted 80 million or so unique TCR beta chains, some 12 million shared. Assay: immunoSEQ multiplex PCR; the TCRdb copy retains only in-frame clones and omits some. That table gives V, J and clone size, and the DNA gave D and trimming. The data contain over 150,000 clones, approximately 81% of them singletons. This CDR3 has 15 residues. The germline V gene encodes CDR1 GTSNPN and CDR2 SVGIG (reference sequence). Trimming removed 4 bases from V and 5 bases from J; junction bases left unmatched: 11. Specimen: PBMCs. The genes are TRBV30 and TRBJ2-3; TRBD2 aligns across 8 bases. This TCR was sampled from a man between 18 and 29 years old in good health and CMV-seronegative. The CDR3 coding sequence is TGTGCCTGGAACCAGCGGGGGATGGGTGGAGATACGCAGTATTTT. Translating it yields CAWNQRGMGGDTQYF.